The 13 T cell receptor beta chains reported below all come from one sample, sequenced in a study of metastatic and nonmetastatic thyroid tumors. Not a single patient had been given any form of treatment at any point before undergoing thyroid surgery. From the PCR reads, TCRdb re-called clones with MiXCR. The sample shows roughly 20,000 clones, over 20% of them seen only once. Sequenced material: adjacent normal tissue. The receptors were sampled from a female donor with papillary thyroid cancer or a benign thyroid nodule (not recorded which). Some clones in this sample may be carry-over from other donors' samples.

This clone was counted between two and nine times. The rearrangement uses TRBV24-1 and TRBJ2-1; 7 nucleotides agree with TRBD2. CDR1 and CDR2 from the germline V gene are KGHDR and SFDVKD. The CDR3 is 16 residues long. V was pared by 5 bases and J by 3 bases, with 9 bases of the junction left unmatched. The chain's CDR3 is CATSGSGTTFYNEQFF. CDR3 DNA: TGTGCCACCAGTGGAAGCGGGACCACCTTCTACAATGAGCAGTTCTTC.

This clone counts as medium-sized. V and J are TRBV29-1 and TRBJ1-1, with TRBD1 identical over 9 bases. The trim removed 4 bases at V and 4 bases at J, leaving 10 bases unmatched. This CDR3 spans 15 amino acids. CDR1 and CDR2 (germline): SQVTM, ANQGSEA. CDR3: CSVVGGTGIGTEAFF. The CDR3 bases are TGCAGCGTTGTGGGGGGGACAGGGATCGGCACTGAAGCTTTCTTT.

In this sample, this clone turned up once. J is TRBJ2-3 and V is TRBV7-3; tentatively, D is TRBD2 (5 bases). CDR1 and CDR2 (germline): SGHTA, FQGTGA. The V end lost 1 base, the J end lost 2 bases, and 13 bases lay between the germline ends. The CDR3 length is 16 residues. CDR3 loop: CASSLILAAATDTQYF. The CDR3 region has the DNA TGTGCCAGCAGCTTAATCCTAGCAGCGGCCACAGATACGCAGTATTTT.

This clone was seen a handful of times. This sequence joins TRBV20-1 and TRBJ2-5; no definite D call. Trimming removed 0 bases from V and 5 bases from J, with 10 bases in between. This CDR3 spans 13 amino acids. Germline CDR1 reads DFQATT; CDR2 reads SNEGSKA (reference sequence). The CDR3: CSARDPFLETQYF. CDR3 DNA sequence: TGCAGTGCTAGAGATCCATTTCTGGAGACCCAGTACTTC.

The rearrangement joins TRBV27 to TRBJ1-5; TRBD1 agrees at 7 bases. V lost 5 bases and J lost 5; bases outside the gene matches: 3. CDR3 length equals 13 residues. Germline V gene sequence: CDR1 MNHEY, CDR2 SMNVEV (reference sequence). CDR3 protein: CASSNTGDQPQHF. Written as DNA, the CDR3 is TGTGCCAGCAGTAATACAGGGGATCAGCCCCAGCATTTT.

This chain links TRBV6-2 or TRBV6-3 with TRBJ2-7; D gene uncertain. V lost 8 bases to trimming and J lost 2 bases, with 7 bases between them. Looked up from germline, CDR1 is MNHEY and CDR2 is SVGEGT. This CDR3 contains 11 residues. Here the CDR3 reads CASSRTYEQYF. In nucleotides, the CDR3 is TGTGCCAGCTCTCGGACCTACGAGCAGTACTTC.

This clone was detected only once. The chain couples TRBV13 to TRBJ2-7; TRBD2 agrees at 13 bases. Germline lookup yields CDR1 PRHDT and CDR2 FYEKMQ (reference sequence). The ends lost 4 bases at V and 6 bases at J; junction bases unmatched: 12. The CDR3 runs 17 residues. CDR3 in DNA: TGTGCCAGCAGCTCGTCCCCCGGACTAGCGGGAGTAGGCGAGCAGTACTTC. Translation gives CASSSSPGLAGVGEQYF. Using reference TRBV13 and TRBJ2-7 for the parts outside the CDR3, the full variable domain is AAGVIQSPRHLIKEKRETATLKCYPIPRHDTVYWYQQGPGQDPQFLISFYEKMQSDKGSIPDRFSAQQFSDYHSELNMSSLELGDSALYFCASSSSPGLAGVGEQYFGPGTRLTVT.

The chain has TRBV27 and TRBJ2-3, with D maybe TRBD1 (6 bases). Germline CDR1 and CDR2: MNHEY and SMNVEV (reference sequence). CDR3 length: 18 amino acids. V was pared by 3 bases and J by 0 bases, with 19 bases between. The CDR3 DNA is TGTGCCAGCAGTTTCGTAGGGGCGTGGGACACTAGCACAGATACGCAGTATTTT. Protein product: CASSFVGAWDTSTDTQYF.

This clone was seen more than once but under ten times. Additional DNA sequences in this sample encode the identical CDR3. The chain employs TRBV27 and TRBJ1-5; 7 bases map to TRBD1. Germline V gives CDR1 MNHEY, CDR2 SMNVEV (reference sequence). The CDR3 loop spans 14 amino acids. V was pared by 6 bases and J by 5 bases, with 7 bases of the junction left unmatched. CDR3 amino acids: CASSPGQQDQPQHF. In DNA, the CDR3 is TGTGCCAGCAGCCCGGGACAGCAGGATCAGCCCCAGCATTTT.

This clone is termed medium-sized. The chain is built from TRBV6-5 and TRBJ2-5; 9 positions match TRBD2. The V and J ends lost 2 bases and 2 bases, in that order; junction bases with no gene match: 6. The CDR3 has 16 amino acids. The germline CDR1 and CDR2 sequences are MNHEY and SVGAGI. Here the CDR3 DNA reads TGTGCCAGCAGTTACCGTGTTCTAGCGGGACAAGAGACCCAGTACTTC. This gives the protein CASSYRVLAGQETQYF.

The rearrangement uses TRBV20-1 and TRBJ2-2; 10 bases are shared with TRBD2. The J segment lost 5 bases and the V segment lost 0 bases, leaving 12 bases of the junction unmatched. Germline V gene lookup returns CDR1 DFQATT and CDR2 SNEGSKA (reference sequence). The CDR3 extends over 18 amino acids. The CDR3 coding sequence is TGCAGTGCTAGAGATTCCGCTAGCGGGAGTGGGAGGACCGGGGAGCTGTTTTTT. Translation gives CSARDSASGSGRTGELFF.

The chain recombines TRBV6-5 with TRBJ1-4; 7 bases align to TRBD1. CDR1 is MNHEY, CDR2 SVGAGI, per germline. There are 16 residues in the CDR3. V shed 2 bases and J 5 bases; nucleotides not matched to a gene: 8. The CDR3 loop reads CASSYRPGTENEKLFF. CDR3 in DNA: TGTGCCAGCAGTTACCGCCCCGGGACAGAGAATGAAAAACTGTTTTTT.

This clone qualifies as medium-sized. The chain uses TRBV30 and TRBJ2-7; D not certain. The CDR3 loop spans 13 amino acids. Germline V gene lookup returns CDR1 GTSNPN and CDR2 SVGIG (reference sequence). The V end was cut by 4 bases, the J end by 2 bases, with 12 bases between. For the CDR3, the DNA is TGTGCCTGGAATCGGGTCCCCCCCTACGAGCAGTACTTC. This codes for CAWNRVPPYEQYF.